This T cell receptor (beta chain) was captured in a study of blood T cell repertoires in COVID-19. Overall study: T cells, B-cell-depleted T cells, or PBMCs supplied cDNA or gDNA.

Study members were between about 18 and 95 years old and lived in 20 to 30 US regions. CDR1 and CDR2 (germline): MNHEY, SVGAGI. The V gene end was trimmed by 5 bases and the J gene end by 3 bases; junction bases not matched to a gene: 7. This CDR3 has 15 amino acids. The authors' processing: Nucleated cell counts were estimated from reference gene primer amplification. Assay: immunoSEQ multiplex PCR; the TCRdb copy retains only in-frame clones and omits some. V and J calls and clone size are those listed in that table; D and trimming were worked out from the DNA. Among approximately 300,000 clones listed, around nine tenths were seen once.

This receptor was obtained from a man aged 60-69 years who had recovered from COVID-19. This chain joins TRBV6-5 and TRBJ2-7, with 10 bases fitting TRBD1. Sequences were obtained from PBMCs or T cells enriched from blood (not recorded which). CDR3 residues: CASSKGQGLSYEQYF. CDR3 nucleotide sequence: TGTGCCAGCAGTAAGGGACAGGGGTTGAGCTACGAGCAGTACTTC.